The 10 T cell receptor beta chains given below trace back to one sample, sequenced in a study of shared clonotypes between healthy human individuals. Sequenced by immunoSEQ multiplex PCR; TCRdb stores in-frame clones only, minus some. The sample lists 550,000 to 850,000 clones; roughly 72% were seen once. Source material: memory CD4+ T cells sorted from blood. Subset given: CD45RA-negative fraction. The receptors derive from a woman aged 30 to 39 in good health.

The chain links TRBV7-8 to TRBJ2-7; a weak D match, TRBD2 (6 bases). Germline CDR1 and CDR2: SGHVS and FQNEAQ. The CDR3 length is 14 residues. V was shortened by 4 bases and J by 2 bases, with 12 bases between the two germline ends. The CDR3 bases are TGTGCCAGCAGCTCCCGACTAGATACCTACGAGCAGTACTTC. Encoded protein: CASSSRLDTYEQYF.

This clone was observed a few times. The sample contains more than one DNA sequence encoding this CDR3. The rearrangement uses TRBV11-3 and TRBJ2-1, with D tentatively TRBD2 (5 bases). Trimming stripped 5 bases from V and 1 base from J, with 6 bases between. The CDR3 runs 13 residues. Germline V gene sequence: CDR1 SGHNT, CDR2 YENEEA. The chain's CDR3 is CASSEGSYNEQFF. The CDR3 region has the DNA TGTGCCAGCAGCGAGGGATCCTACAATGAGCAGTTCTTC. The variable domain in full, completed from reference TRBV11-3 and TRBJ2-1, reads EAGVVQSPRYKIIEKKQPVAFWCNPISGHNTLYWYLQNLGQGPELLIRYENEEAVDDSQLPKDRFSAERLKGVDSTLKIQPAELGDSAVYLCASSEGSYNEQFFGPGTRLTVL.

The J gene is TRBJ1-2, the V gene TRBV9, with D possibly being TRBD1 (6 bases). CDR1 SGDLS and CDR2 YYNGEE come from the germline V gene. The CDR3 covers 14 residues. Trimming took 3 bases from V and 4 from J, leaving 13 bases between them. For the CDR3, the DNA is TGTGCCAGCAGCGCCCACAGGGTTGGCTATGGCTACACCTTC. Translating gives CASSAHRVGYGYTF.

The chain carries TRBV19 and TRBJ1-3; possibly TRBD1 for D (5 bases). In germline, CDR1 is LNHDA, CDR2 SQIVND (reference sequence). The CDR3 extends over 17 amino acids. The ends were cut back, 5 bases at V and 0 bases at J, with 17 bases in the middle. CDR3 sequence reads: CASSPRRLDSSGNTIYF. Here the CDR3 DNA reads TGTGCCAGTAGTCCTCGAAGACTCGACAGCTCTGGAAACACCATATATTTT.

This clone was found a few times. The chain uses TRBV5-6 and TRBJ1-5, with D possibly matching TRBD1 (6 bases). V was shortened by 4 bases and J by 3 bases, with 11 bases between the two germline ends. This CDR3 is 14 amino acids long. CDR1 and CDR2 (germline): SGHDT, YYEEEE. This CDR3 reads CASSRGGNNQPQHF. The DNA for the CDR3 is TGTGCCAGCAGCCGAGGGGGTAACAATCAGCCCCAGCATTTT. Complete variable domain (other parts from reference TRBV5-6 and TRBJ1-5): DAGVTQSPTHLIKTRGQQVTLRCSPKSGHDTVSWYQQALGQGPQFIFQYYEEEERQRGNFPDRFSGHQFPNYSSELNVNALLLGDSALYLCASSRGGNNQPQHFGDGTRLSIL.

This clone was seen repeatedly, ten times or more. Other DNA sequences in the sample encode the same CDR3. The chain couples TRBV19 to TRBJ2-3, with 8 bases identical to TRBD1. The CDR3 length is 15 residues. Trimming at V came to 1 base and at J to 0 bases, leaving 0 bases not matched to a gene. Germline lookup yields CDR1 LNHDA and CDR2 SQIVND (reference sequence). CDR3: CASSIGTGSTDTQYF. The CDR3 nucleotides read TGTGCCAGTAGTATAGGGACAGGGAGCACAGATACGCAGTATTTT.

The V and J genes are TRBV4-2 and TRBJ1-5, with D unresolved. The V gene lost 0 bases and the J gene lost 4 bases, with 13 bases spanning the gap. The CDR3 totals 16 residues. CDR1 and CDR2 (germline): LGHNA, YNFKEQ. CDR3 region: CASSQDLFRPNQPQHF. CDR3 bases: TGTGCCAGCAGCCAAGATCTTTTCAGACCTAATCAGCCCCAGCATTTT.

The sample holds many counts of this clone. The chain has TRBV28 and TRBJ1-1; no clear D gene. The CDR3 is made up of 11 amino acids. Per germline, CDR1 MDHEN and CDR2 SYDVKM. V lost 2 bases, J lost 8 bases, and 6 bases lay in between. CDR3 in DNA: TGTGCCAGCAGTTTAATGAAGGAAGCTTTCTTT. It translates to CASSLMKEAFF.

This clone was seen a few times. This chain uses TRBV5-1 with TRBJ2-3; perhaps TRBD1 as D (6 bases). The CDR3 runs 15 residues. Trimming took 8 bases from V and 0 from J, leaving 16 bases between them. Germline assignment: CDR1 SGHRS and CDR2 YFSETQ. CDR3 in DNA: TGCGCCAGTGGGGAACAGGGCCCCAGCACAGATACGCAGTATTTT. This translates into CASGEQGPSTDTQYF.

Details on this clone: The same CDR3 can be traced to other DNA sequences in this sample. This chain connects TRBV2 to TRBJ2-1; D is undetermined. In germline, CDR1 is SNHLY, CDR2 FYNNEI. The length of the CDR3 is 12 residues. With 3 bases removed from V and 4 bases from J, the gap between germline ends came to 4 bases. CDR3 sequence: CASSEVYNEQFF. The CDR3 nucleotides read TGTGCCAGCAGTGAGGTTTACAATGAGCAGTTCTTC.